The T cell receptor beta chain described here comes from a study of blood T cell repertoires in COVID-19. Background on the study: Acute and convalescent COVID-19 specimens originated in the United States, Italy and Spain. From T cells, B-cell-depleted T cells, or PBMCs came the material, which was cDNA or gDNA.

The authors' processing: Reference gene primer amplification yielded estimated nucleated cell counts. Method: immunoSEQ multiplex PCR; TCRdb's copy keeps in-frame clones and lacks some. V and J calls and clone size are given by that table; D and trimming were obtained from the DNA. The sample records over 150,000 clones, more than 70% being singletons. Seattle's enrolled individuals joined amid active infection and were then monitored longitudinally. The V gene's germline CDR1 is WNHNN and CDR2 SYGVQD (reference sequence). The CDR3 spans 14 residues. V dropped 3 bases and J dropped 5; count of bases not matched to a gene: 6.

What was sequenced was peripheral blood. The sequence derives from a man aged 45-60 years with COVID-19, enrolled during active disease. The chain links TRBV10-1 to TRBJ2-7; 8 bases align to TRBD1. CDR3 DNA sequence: TGCGCCAGCAGTGACGAACAGGGGGGCGACGAGCAGTACTTC. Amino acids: CASSDEQGGDEQYF.